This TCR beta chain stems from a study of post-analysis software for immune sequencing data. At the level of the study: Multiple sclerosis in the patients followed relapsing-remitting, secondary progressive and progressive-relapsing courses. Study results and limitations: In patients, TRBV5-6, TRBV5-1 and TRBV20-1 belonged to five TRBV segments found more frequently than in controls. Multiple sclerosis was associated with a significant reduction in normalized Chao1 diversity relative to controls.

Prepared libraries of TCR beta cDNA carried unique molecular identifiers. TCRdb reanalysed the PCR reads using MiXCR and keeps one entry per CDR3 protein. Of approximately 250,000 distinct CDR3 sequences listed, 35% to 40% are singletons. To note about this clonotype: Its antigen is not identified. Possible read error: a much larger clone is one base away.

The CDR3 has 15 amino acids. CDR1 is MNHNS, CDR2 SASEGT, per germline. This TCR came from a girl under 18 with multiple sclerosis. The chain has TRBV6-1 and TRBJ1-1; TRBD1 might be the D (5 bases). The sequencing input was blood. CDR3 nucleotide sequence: TGTGCCAGCAGCGAAGCGGGGGGGTGGAACACTGAAGTTTTCTTT. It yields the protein CASSEAGGWNTEVFF.